This record looks at one T cell receptor (beta chain) sequence and its context. As yet, its antigen is unknown. Germline V gene data show CDR1 as MNHEY and CDR2 as SVGAGI. The CDR3 sequence is 13 residues long. The V end lost 0 bases, the J end lost 7 bases, and 9 bases lay between the germline ends. The data were taken from a study of cytomegalovirus exposure and HLA in healthy donors. Overall study results and limits: Most TCR beta V segments were productive about 87% or about 30% of the time in an earlier analysis.

Both 60 Vbeta primers and 13 Jbeta primers went into the PCR. Generated by immunoSEQ multiplex PCR, the TCRdb table keeps only in-frame clones and is missing some. The sample table includes approximately 130,000 clones. This chain links TRBV6-5 with TRBJ1-1; D not certain. This TCR was recovered from a woman aged 60-75 years in good health and CMV-seronegative. The sample was PBMCs. This chain's CDR3 is CASSYSPPGEAFF. The CDR3 region has the DNA TGTGCCAGCAGTTACTCCCCCCCGGGTGAAGCTTTCTTT.